What follows is one T cell receptor (beta chain) and its context. This entry comes from a study of blood T cell repertoires in COVID-19. Background on the study: Sites in the United States, Italy and Spain provided acute and convalescent COVID-19 samples. PBMCs, B-cell-depleted T cells, or T cells provided the cDNA or gDNA that made up the material.

Germline assignment: CDR1 LNHDA and CDR2 SQIVND (reference sequence). Trimming at V came to 4 bases and at J to 4 bases, leaving 5 bases not matched to a gene. CDR3 size: 14 residues. Per the original data handling: Estimation of nucleated cell counts relied on the amplification of reference gene primers. Profiled with immunoSEQ multiplex PCR; TCRdb holds only in-frame clones, not every one. The V and J calls and clone size were taken over from that table, and D and trimming were inferred from the DNA. The top ten hold approximately 17% of the sample, which has under 100,000 clones, 80% to 90% seen once.

V is TRBV19 and J is TRBJ2-3, with TRBD2 matching 7 bases. The source of this sequence is a human donor in a cohort sampled during active COVID-19. The sample taken for sequencing was peripheral blood. For the CDR3, the DNA is TGTGCCAGTAGTAAAGGGAGGGCCCCAGATACGCAGTATTTT. Its protein product is CASSKGRAPDTQYF.